This T cell receptor beta chain was retrieved from a study of cytomegalovirus exposure and HLA in healthy donors. Study-wide points: A link between a missense DCLRE1C variant and TCR beta V- and J-gene trimming emerged from a later analysis. A list of around 160 TCR beta chains associated with cytomegalovirus was given. Researchers had no immune exposure information except CMV serostatus available.

For this clone: Its antigen remains unknown.

PCR amplification relied on 60 Vbeta primers (plus 13 Jbeta primers). This table comes from immunoSEQ multiplex PCR, and its TCRdb copy is limited to in-frame clones, with some not included. The repertoire table contains about 34,000 clones. The CDR3 length is 13 residues. V lost 3 bases, J lost 3 bases, and 9 bases lay in between. This chain connects TRBV5-3 to TRBJ1-2; D not resolved. Being an ORF, TRBV5-3 has a function that is uncertain. The TCR comes from a woman aged 35 to 49 in good health and CMV-seropositive. Sequencing input: PBMCs. The CDR3 DNA reads TGTGCCAGAAGCTCCCCCCGGGACTATGGCTACACCTTC. As protein: CARSSPRDYGYTF.